These T cell receptor beta chains were read from a single sample in a study of T-cell memory formation after mild COVID-19. TCRdb independently ran MiXCR on the 5' RACE reads; one entry per CDR3 protein. This table holds roughly 310,000 distinct CDR3 sequences, more than 15% found once. The specimen sequenced was PBMCs or a T cell subset sorted from them (not recorded which). These receptors were obtained from a man younger than 30 who had mild COVID-19 (a few samples of this study predate the infection). Cell type and time point are not known. The CDR3 runs from the conserved cysteine through the conserved F or W. The D gene is left open where the match is weak. Size tells how often a clone was seen (once, few, many) or the class of an expanded clone, and some rows leave it out.

v_call	d_call	clone_size	j_call	cdr3_aa	cdr3_nt
TRBV29-1	-	-	TRBJ2-5	CSVEEGESRETQYF	TGCAGCGTTGAAGAAGGGGAATCACGAGAGACCCAGTACTTC
TRBV11-1	TRBD1	few	TRBJ2-4	CASSSTGGAKNIQYF	TGTGCCAGCAGCTCGACAGGGGGGGCCAAAAACATTCAGTACTTC
TRBV19	-	-	TRBJ1-1	CASSPGRLEAFF	TGTGCCAGTAGCCCTGGACGGCTTGAAGCTTTCTTT
TRBV5-1	-	many	TRBJ2-5	CASSLLETQYF	TGCGCCAGCAGCTTGTTAGAGACCCAGTACTTC
TRBV12-3/TRBV12-4	-	-	TRBJ2-1	CASSTGIYNEQFF	TGTGCCAGCAGTACAGGGATCTACAATGAGCAGTTCTTC
TRBV6-5	TRBD1	few	TRBJ1-5	CASSPIRGQGIQPQHF	TGTGCCAGCAGTCCCATCCGGGGACAGGGGATACAGCCCCAGCATTTT
TRBV6-5	-	-	TRBJ1-2	CASSYSPGIPATNYGYTF	TGTGCCAGCAGTTACTCGCCGGGCATACCTGCTACTAACTATGGCTACACCTTC
TRBV13	-	-	TRBJ2-3	CASSTRPSDTQYF	TGTGCCAGCAGCACCCGACCGTCAGATACGCAGTATTTT
TRBV7-9	-	-	TRBJ1-1	CASSLLGALNTEAFF	TGTGCCAGCAGCTTATTGGGGGCCCTAAACACTGAAGCTTTCTTT
TRBV20-1	-	-	TRBJ1-2	CSAPVGRYGYTF	TGCAGTGCTCCAGTCGGGCGGTATGGCTACACCTTC
TRBV7-9	-	few	TRBJ1-4	CASRRGNEKLFF	TGTGCCAGCAGAAGGGGGAATGAAAAACTGTTTTTT
TRBV6-5	-	few	TRBJ1-1	CASSYSAMNTEAFF	TGTGCCAGCAGTTACTCCGCTATGAACACTGAAGCTTTCTTT
TRBV7-9	TRBD2	-	TRBJ2-1	CASSLVSGGHNEQFF	TGTGCCAGCAGCTTAGTTAGCGGGGGCCACAATGAGCAGTTCTTC
TRBV5-6	-	many	TRBJ2-1	CASSTDREQFF	TGTGCCAGCAGTACGGACAGAGAGCAGTTCTTC
TRBV20-1	-	few	TRBJ2-5	CSAKRGGGQETQYF	TGCAGTGCTAAGAGGGGGGGCGGTCAAGAGACCCAGTACTTC
TRBV20-1	TRBD2	many	TRBJ2-5	CSASPEYLRGGQETQYF	TGCAGTGCTAGCCCCGAGTACCTGCGGGGGGGGCAGGAGACCCAGTACTTC
TRBV4-3	-	many	TRBJ1-4	CASGPGREKLFF	TGCGCCAGCGGACCGGGGAGAGAAAAACTGTTTTTT
TRBV28	-	-	TRBJ1-5	CASSHADVQPQHF	TGTGCCAGCAGCCATGCGGACGTTCAGCCCCAGCATTTT
TRBV18	-	few	TRBJ2-1	CASSPAIASGNEQFF	TGTGCCAGCTCACCCGCCATAGCGTCGGGCAATGAGCAGTTCTTC
TRBV29-1	-	few	TRBJ2-7	CSVVGSGLYEQYF	TGCAGCGTTGTAGGTAGCGGCCTCTACGAGCAGTACTTC
TRBV5-1	-	-	TRBJ2-1	CASSPVGTLNEQFF	TGCGCCAGCAGCCCCGTCGGGACACTGAATGAGCAGTTCTTC
TRBV7-7	-	-	TRBJ1-5	CASSLRHTDRYYSNQPQHF	TGTGCTAGCAGCCTTAGACACACAGACAGGTACTATAGCAATCAGCCCCAGCATTTT
TRBV7-9	-	few	TRBJ1-1	CASSSRRGWGTEAFF	TGTGCCAGCAGCTCTAGAAGGGGGTGGGGCACTGAAGCTTTCTTT
TRBV20-1	-	-	TRBJ1-3	CSAIQGSGNTIYF	TGCAGTGCTATTCAGGGGTCTGGAAACACCATATATTTT
TRBV12-3/TRBV12-4	-	few	TRBJ2-5	CASSFRMGTQYF	TGTGCCAGCAGTTTCCGCATGGGGACCCAGTACTTC
TRBV15	-	-	TRBJ1-6	CATSRGSASWGSPLHF	TGTGCCACCAGCAGAGGCAGTGCTTCCTGGGGTTCACCCCTCCACTTT
TRBV7-7	-	many	TRBJ2-5	CASSFGNGMQETQYF	TGTGCTAGCAGCTTTGGTAACGGGATGCAAGAGACCCAGTACTTC
TRBV6-1	-	-	TRBJ1-2	CASTLSRVRGYGYTF	TGTGCCAGCACCCTAAGCAGGGTTCGCGGCTATGGCTACACCTTC
TRBV11-2	-	-	TRBJ2-5	CASSLSTWETQYF	TGTGCCAGCAGCTTATCAACATGGGAGACCCAGTACTTC
TRBV7-2	-	few	TRBJ2-2	CASRGTSNTGELFF	TGTGCCAGCAGAGGGACTTCGAACACCGGGGAGCTGTTTTTT
TRBV7-8	-	few	TRBJ2-7	CARRKGGWSSYEQYF	TGTGCCCGCAGAAAAGGGGGGTGGAGCTCCTACGAGCAGTACTTC
TRBV5-1	-	few	TRBJ2-5	CASSRAPGTQETQYF	TGCGCCAGCAGCAGAGCCCCCGGGACTCAAGAGACCCAGTACTTC
TRBV27	-	-	TRBJ1-2	CASSLLAGPNYGYTF	TGTGCCAGCAGTTTATTGGCAGGGCCTAACTATGGCTACACCTTC
TRBV6-5	-	many	TRBJ1-2	CASSTRNRRDSHPSNYGYTF	TGTGCCAGCAGCACAAGAAACAGGCGGGACTCCCACCCTTCTAACTATGGCTACACCTTC
TRBV5-1	TRBD2	-	TRBJ2-7	CASSSLAGEEEQYF	TGCGCCAGCAGCTCACTAGCGGGGGAGGAGGAGCAGTACTTC
TRBV5-1	-	-	TRBJ2-7	CASSFGAAYEQYF	TGCGCCAGCAGCTTCGGGGCCGCCTACGAGCAGTACTTC
TRBV5-1	-	few	TRBJ1-2	CASSLGGGEETYGYTF	TGCGCCAGCAGCTTGGGTGGGGGAGAGGAGACCTATGGCTACACCTTC
TRBV6-5	-	-	TRBJ1-1	CASSYGVKGGTNTEAFF	TGTGCCAGCAGTTATGGGGTGAAGGGAGGGACGAACACTGAAGCTTTCTTT
TRBV7-7	-	few	TRBJ1-6	CASSLGPQGNSPLHF	TGTGCTAGCAGCCTGGGACCCCAAGGGAATTCACCCCTCCACTTT
TRBV7-2	-	few	TRBJ1-6	CASSLLRSNSPLHF	TGTGCCAGCAGCTTATTGCGGAGTAATTCACCCCTCCACTTT
TRBV5-5	TRBD1	few	TRBJ2-1	CASSIDRGAYNEQFF	TGTGCCAGCAGCATCGACAGGGGAGCCTACAATGAGCAGTTCTTC
TRBV7-2	TRBD1	few	TRBJ2-5	CASSFPTGRQETQYF	TGTGCCAGCAGCTTCCCGACAGGGCGCCAAGAGACCCAGTACTTC